This T cell receptor beta chain was sequenced during a study of control samples from healthy donors and cancer patients. Libraries were prepared by immunoSEQ multiplex PCR; TCRdb keeps only in-frame clonotypes and omits some of them. The sample has under 200,000 clones; 91% are singletons. Comment on this clone: Other DNA sequences from this sample encode an identical CDR3 as well.

Sequences were obtained from blood. The TCR originated in a woman between 25 and 40 years old in good health.

The CDR3 here is CASSLAGVQETQYF. CDR3 DNA sequence: TGTGCCAGCAGCTTAGCGGGGGTCCAAGAGACCCAGTACTTC. J is TRBJ2-5 and V is TRBV7-2; D may correspond to TRBD1 or TRBD2 (5 bases each). V dropped 0 bases and J dropped 1 base, with 6 bases sitting between them. Germline-derived CDR1 and CDR2 are SGHTA and FQGNSA. The CDR3 is 14 amino acids.